This T cell receptor beta chain came from a study of beta chain features in type 1 diabetes. TCRB transcripts that were expressed got sequenced, as all of the isolated RNA had been reverse transcribed. Produced via immunoSEQ multiplex PCR; TCRdb's table is partial and in-frame only. The table has fewer than 350,000 clones, around a fifth seen once. Germline CDR1 is KGHSH and CDR2 is LQKENI. V lost 6 bases to trimming and J lost 3 bases; unmatched junction nucleotides: 3. The CDR3 runs to 13 residues. General study results and limits: Within each of all four CD4+ subsets, Type 1 diabetes patients had TCRB CDR3s that were moderately but significantly shorter.

For this clone: Its antigen remains unknown.

The chain joins TRBV18 to TRBJ2-5; TRBD1 matches at 8 bases. The sequence derives from a woman between 18 and 29 years old in good health. The sequenced sample consisted of naive CD4+ T cells from blood. The CDR3 region is CASSGTGEETQYF. The DNA for the CDR3 is TGTGCCAGCTCCGGGACAGGAGAAGAGACCCAGTACTTC.